The entry that follows covers one T cell receptor beta chain sequence. Its specificity is unknown. The data derive from a study of cytomegalovirus exposure and HLA in healthy donors. The PCR had 60 Vbeta and 13 Jbeta primers. The protocol was immunoSEQ multiplex PCR, while the TCRdb copy is restricted to in-frame clones and leaves out a portion. The sample shows 190,000 or so clones, over 80% of them seen only once. Study-level points and caveats: Within the data, a cluster of highly shared sequence variants was likely a sequencing artifact.

The CDR3 is made up of 13 amino acids. Per germline, CDR1 LGHNA and CDR2 YNFKEQ. Trimming took 7 bases from V and 5 from J, leaving 11 bases between them. The sequence was obtained from a man in his fifties or sixties in good health and CMV-seronegative. The sequenced sample consisted of PBMCs. J is TRBJ1-4 and V is TRBV4-2; D gene unclear. The CDR3 DNA sequence: TGTGCCAGCAACCGGGAGCTCAATGAAAAACTGTTTTTT. It translates to CASNRELNEKLFF.